These T cell receptor beta chains were read from a single sample in a study of blood T cell repertoires in COVID-19. Using immunoSEQ multiplex PCR, the repertoire was profiled, and TCRdb retains in-frame clones only, with some absent. The table shows 130,000 to 150,000 clones, with around 85% occurring only once. Material: peripheral blood. These receptors all come from a woman between 40 and 50 years old with active or convalescent COVID-19. The CDR3 runs from the conserved cysteine through the conserved F or W. Each record gives: V gene, D gene, J gene, clone size, CDR3 protein, CDR3 DNA. The D gene is left open where the match is weak. The size field is filled for only some rows; it gives once, few, many or a size class.

>TRBV12-5|TRBD1|TRBJ1-1|-
CASSGQGYTEAFF
TGTGCTAGTTCCGGACAGGGGTACACTGAAGCTTTCTTT
>TRBV11-2|-|TRBJ1-1|-
CASSLKSGNTEAFF
TGTGCCAGCAGCTTAAAGTCAGGGAACACTGAAGCTTTCTTT
>TRBV27|-|TRBJ2-3|once
CASSLDSKEGDTQYF
TGTGCCAGCAGTTTGGACAGCAAAGAGGGCGATACGCAGTATTTT
>TRBV5-5|TRBD1|TRBJ2-3|-
CASSLGPGQRSDTQYF
TGTGCCAGCAGCTTGGGACCGGGACAGAGGTCAGATACGCAGTATTTT
>TRBV2|-|TRBJ1-4|-
CATQAAGASNEKLFF
TGTGCCACCCAAGCAGCGGGGGCCAGCAATGAAAAACTGTTTTTT
>TRBV10-3|TRBD1|TRBJ1-2|-
CAISERDRGYGYTF
TGTGCCATCAGTGAGAGGGACAGGGGCTATGGCTACACCTTC
>TRBV14|-|TRBJ2-1|-
CASSQVAANEQFF
TGTGCCAGCAGCCAGGTAGCGGCCAATGAGCAGTTCTTC
>TRBV29-1|TRBD1|TRBJ1-1|-
CSVEVRGQDNTEAFF
TGCAGCGTTGAAGTCCGAGGACAGGATAACACTGAAGCTTTCTTT
>TRBV27|TRBD1|TRBJ2-2|-
CASSLLRGISGTGGPGELFF
TGTGCCAGCAGTTTATTAAGGGGTATATCGGGGACAGGGGGCCCCGGGGAGCTGTTTTTT
>TRBV5-4|-|TRBJ1-2|-
CASSLRGNRVYTF
TGTGCCAGCAGCTTGAGGGGGAACAGGGTCTACACCTTC
>TRBV7-2|TRBD1|TRBJ2-7|few
CASSPSQGSYEQYF
TGTGCCAGCAGCCCGTCACAGGGGTCCTACGAGCAGTACTTC
>TRBV11-2|-|TRBJ2-6|-
CASSFQGANVLTF
TGTGCCAGCAGCTTTCAGGGGGCCAACGTCCTGACTTTC
>TRBV10-1|TRBD2|TRBJ2-7|few
CASSPGLGGTYEQYF
TGCGCCAGCAGCCCTGGACTAGGAGGGACCTACGAGCAGTACTTC
>TRBV11-2|-|TRBJ2-5|-
CASSVRTPGRTQYF
TGTGCCAGCAGCGTTCGCACACCGGGAAGGACCCAGTACTTC
>TRBV6-6|-|TRBJ1-2|-
CATSGTSRDGNYGYTF
TGTGCCACCTCCGGGACAAGTAGAGACGGGAACTATGGCTACACCTTC
>TRBV28|TRBD1|TRBJ1-4|-
CASSRTGYNEKLFF
TGTGCCAGCAGTCGGACAGGGTATAATGAAAAACTGTTTTTT
>TRBV2|-|TRBJ2-3|-
CASSRRGAGATDTQYF
TGTGCCAGCAGTCGGAGGGGGGCGGGAGCCACAGATACGCAGTATTTT
>TRBV6-5|-|TRBJ2-7|-
CASSRTVSYEQYF
TGTGCCAGCAGTCGGACAGTCTCCTACGAGCAGTACTTC
>TRBV7-8|TRBD1|TRBJ2-7|-
CASIPGTGLEQYF
TGTGCCAGCATCCCTGGGACAGGGTTAGAGCAGTACTTC
>TRBV2|TRBD1|TRBJ1-4|-
CASSGGTGNEKLFF
TGTGCCAGCAGTGGTGGGACAGGGAATGAAAAACTGTTTTTT
>TRBV6-1|TRBD1|TRBJ1-2|few
CASSEEAGGYYGYTF
TGTGCCAGCAGTGAAGAGGCAGGGGGCTACTATGGCTACACCTTC
>TRBV14|-|TRBJ2-1|-
CASSHQAGNEQFF
TGTGCCAGCAGCCACCAGGCTGGGAATGAGCAGTTCTTC
>TRBV4-3|-|TRBJ1-5|-
CASSQDLVGGNQPQHF
TGCGCCAGCAGCCAAGATCTGGTGGGAGGCAATCAGCCCCAGCATTTT
>TRBV19|-|TRBJ2-7|-
CASSIGFGVKSYEQYF
TGTGCCAGTAGTATAGGTTTCGGGGTAAAGTCCTACGAGCAGTACTTC
>TRBV15|-|TRBJ2-4|-
CATSRDPLAGGVQYF
TGTGCCACCAGCAGAGACCCCCTCGCGGGTGGCGTTCAGTACTTC
>TRBV5-1|-|TRBJ2-3|-
CASSLGAGGLGTDTQYF
TGCGCCAGCAGCTTGGGGGCAGGGGGACTAGGTACAGATACGCAGTATTTT
>TRBV11-2|-|TRBJ1-3|-
CASSLVGGRALYSGNTIYF
TGTGCCAGCAGCTTAGTTGGCGGCAGGGCCCTGTACTCTGGAAACACCATATATTTT
>TRBV6-5|TRBD2|TRBJ2-7|-
CASSLAGGPYEQYF
TGTGCCAGCAGCTTAGCGGGGGGGCCCTACGAGCAGTACTTC
>TRBV6-5|-|TRBJ1-1|-
CASHGATGNTEAFF
TGTGCCAGCCACGGGGCGACAGGGAACACTGAAGCTTTCTTT
>TRBV15|TRBD2|TRBJ2-7|-
CATSRRGRTSGVYEQYF
TGTGCCACCAGCAGGAGGGGGCGGACTAGCGGGGTTTACGAGCAGTACTTC
>TRBV6-2/TRBV6-3|-|TRBJ2-1|-
CASSYGFGGSPSYNEQFF
TGTGCCAGCAGTTACGGGTTCGGTGGGAGCCCCTCCTACAATGAGCAGTTCTTC
>TRBV28|TRBD1|TRBJ2-2|-
CASSLTGGTGELFF
TGTGCCAGCAGTTTAACAGGGGGTACCGGGGAGCTGTTTTTT
>TRBV27|TRBD1|TRBJ2-1|-
CASSHSTGEDEQFF
TGTGCCAGCAGTCACTCGACAGGGGAGGATGAGCAGTTCTTC
>TRBV11-2|TRBD1|TRBJ2-7|-
CASSKTGTGVGQYF
TGTGCCAGCAGCAAAACCGGGACAGGGGTCGGGCAGTACTTC
>TRBV5-5|TRBD2|TRBJ2-1|-
CASRSHPAMSGGPGNEQFF
TGTGCCAGCAGGTCCCACCCAGCGATGTCGGGGGGGCCTGGCAATGAGCAGTTCTTC
>TRBV4-1|-|TRBJ2-7|-
CASSQDTYEQYF
TGCGCCAGCAGCCAAGACACCTACGAGCAGTACTTC
>TRBV18|-|TRBJ2-6|once
CASSPTPIYRNSGANVLTF
TGTGCCAGCTCACCCACACCAATATACAGGAACTCTGGGGCCAACGTCCTGACTTTC
>TRBV24-1|-|TRBJ2-3|-
CATSDRGTSTDTQYF
TGTGCCACCAGTGATCGTGGGACTAGCACAGATACGCAGTATTTT
>TRBV2|-|TRBJ1-3|-
CASNRNSPSSSGNTIYF
TGTGCCAGCAATAGGAACAGCCCCTCGAGCTCTGGAAACACCATATATTTT
>TRBV11-3|-|TRBJ2-7|-
CASSFQGYEQYF
TGTGCCAGCAGCTTCCAGGGTTACGAGCAGTACTTC
>TRBV27|TRBD1|TRBJ1-6|-
CASTTGGLPLHF
TGTGCCAGCACCACAGGGGGCTTACCCCTCCACTTT
>TRBV28|TRBD1|TRBJ1-2|-
CASSWRGQGSGYGYTF
TGTGCCAGCAGTTGGAGGGGACAGGGCTCAGGGTATGGCTACACCTTC
>TRBV4-3|TRBD2|TRBJ2-1|once
CASSQGLAGVHEQFF
TGCGCCAGCAGCCAAGGACTAGCGGGAGTACATGAGCAGTTCTTC